A selection of T cell receptor beta chains follows, all from one sample in a study of Ad26.COV2.S vaccination and SARS-CoV-2 variants. TCRdb keeps only in-frame clones here, not all; method: immunoSEQ multiplex PCR. Of 430,000 or so clones listed, approximately 90% were seen once; the top ten hold 10% to 15%. The material was peripheral blood, obtained in a trial of Ad26.COV2.S vaccine versus placebo. The receptors shown here come from a person aged 18 to 65 who received the Ad26.COV2.S COVID-19 vaccine or a placebo. Each CDR3 is given without its conserved first and last residue. Fields, in order: D gene, V gene, clone size, CDR3 protein. D genes are given only for firm matches. Clone size is stated in some rows and not others, as once, few, many or a class when expanded.

TRBD2,TRBV6-2/TRBV6-3,NA,ASSYSRLAGVGEQF
TRBD2,TRBV27,NA,ASSWGGTGELF
NA,TRBV6-5,NA,ASTRATNTEAF
TRBD2,TRBV6-2/TRBV6-3,NA,ASSSPGLAGGHYEQY
NA,TRBV7-8,NA,ASSLTNWVNYEQY
TRBD1,TRBV7-9,NA,ASSLPWPGQGGTDTQY
TRBD1,TRBV27,NA,ASSARQGRTEAF
TRBD2,TRBV3-1/TRBV3-2,NA,ASSQGLAGGEQY
TRBD1,TRBV18,NA,ASSPGTGSYEQY
TRBD1,TRBV5-1,NA,ASSKEGAGGYT
NA,TRBV11-2,NA,ASSQPRDGGWGYT
NA,TRBV11-2,NA,ASSAGFAQPQH
TRBD2,TRBV10-1,NA,ASSESAGMNQETQY
TRBD2,TRBV27,NA,ASSFSGIGYEQY
TRBD2,TRBV29-1,NA,SARSTSGRAVEGEQY
NA,TRBV27,NA,ASSLRQKNTEAF
NA,TRBV20-1,NA,SAARYT
NA,TRBV18,NA,ASSPSPGAIDEQY
TRBD1,TRBV28,NA,ASSSPGQGSNEQF
TRBD2,TRBV7-2,NA,ASSLVGGSEAYNEQF
TRBD2,TRBV6-1,NA,ASSERLAGARDEQY
NA,TRBV5-1,NA,ASSPRGGAHEQY
TRBD1,TRBV6-2/TRBV6-3,NA,ASSDTGGGTYEQY
NA,TRBV9,once,ASSPFGEWTDTQY
NA,TRBV30,NA,AWRDSLNYEQY
TRBD1,TRBV6-6,NA,ASTMTGDTEAF
TRBD1,TRBV6-2/TRBV6-3,NA,ASSYPTGTGFPQPQH
NA,TRBV5-1,NA,ASRPLGQQVNTEAF
TRBD1,TRBV19,NA,ASSRQGWEAF
NA,TRBV19,NA,ASTSSGTFPYEQY
TRBD2,TRBV3-1/TRBV3-2,NA,ASSQVLAGDAPTDTQY
NA,TRBV18,NA,ASSPSSDRRNTIY
TRBD1,TRBV30,few,AWRQGEYQPQH
TRBD1,TRBV29-1,NA,SVEQGETQY
TRBD1,TRBV19,NA,ASSNTGTGVLNEQF
TRBD1,TRBV2,NA,ASTNRGPTDTQY